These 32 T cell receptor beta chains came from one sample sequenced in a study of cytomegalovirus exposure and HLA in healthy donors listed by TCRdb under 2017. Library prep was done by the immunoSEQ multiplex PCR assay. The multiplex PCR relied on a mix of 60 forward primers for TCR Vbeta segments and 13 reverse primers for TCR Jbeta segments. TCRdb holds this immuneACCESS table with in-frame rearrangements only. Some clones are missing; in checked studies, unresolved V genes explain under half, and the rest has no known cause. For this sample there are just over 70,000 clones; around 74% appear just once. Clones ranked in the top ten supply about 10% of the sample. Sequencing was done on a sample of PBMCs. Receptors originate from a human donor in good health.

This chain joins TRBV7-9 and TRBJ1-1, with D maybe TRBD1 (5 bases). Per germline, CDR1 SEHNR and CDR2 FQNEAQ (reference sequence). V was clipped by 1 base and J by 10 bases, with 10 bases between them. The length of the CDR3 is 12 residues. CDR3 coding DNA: TGTGCCAGCAGCTTAGGCGGGGCGAGAGCTTTCTTT. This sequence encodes CASSLGGARAFF.

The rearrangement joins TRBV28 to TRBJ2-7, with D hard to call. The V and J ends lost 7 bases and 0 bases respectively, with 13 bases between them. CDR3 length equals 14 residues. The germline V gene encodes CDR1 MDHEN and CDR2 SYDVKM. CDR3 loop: CASTLLRSSYEQYF. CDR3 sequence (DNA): TGTGCCAGCACCCTTCTAAGGAGCTCCTACGAGCAGTACTTC.

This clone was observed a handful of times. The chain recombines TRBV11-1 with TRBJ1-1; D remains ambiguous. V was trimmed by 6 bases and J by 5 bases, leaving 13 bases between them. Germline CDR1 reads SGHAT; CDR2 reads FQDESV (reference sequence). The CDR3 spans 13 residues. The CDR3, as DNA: TGTGCCAGCAGTTATGGGAGGGAGACTGAAGCTTTCTTT. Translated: CASSYGRETEAFF.

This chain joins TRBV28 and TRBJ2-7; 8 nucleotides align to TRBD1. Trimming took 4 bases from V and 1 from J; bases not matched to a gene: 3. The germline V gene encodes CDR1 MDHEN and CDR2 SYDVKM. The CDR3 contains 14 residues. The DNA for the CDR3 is TGTGCCAGCAGTTCTCAGGGGGCATCCTACGAGCAGTACTTC. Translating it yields CASSSQGASYEQYF.

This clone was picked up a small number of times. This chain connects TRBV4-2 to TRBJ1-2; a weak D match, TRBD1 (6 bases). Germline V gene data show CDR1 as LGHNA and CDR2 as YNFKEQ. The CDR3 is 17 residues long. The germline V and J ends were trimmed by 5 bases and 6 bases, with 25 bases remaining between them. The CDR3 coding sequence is TGTGCCAGCAGCTTAGGAGGGGCGGGGGGGGCGCAAGATGGCTACACCTTC. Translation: CASSLGGAGGAQDGYTF.

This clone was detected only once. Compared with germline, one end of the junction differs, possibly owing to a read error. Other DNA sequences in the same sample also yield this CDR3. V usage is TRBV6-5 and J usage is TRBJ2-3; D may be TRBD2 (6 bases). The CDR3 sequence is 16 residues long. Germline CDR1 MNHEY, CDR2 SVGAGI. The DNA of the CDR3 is TGTGTCAGCAGTTACTCGCTAGCGATAAGCACAGATACGCAGTATTTT. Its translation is CVSSYSLAISTDTQYF.

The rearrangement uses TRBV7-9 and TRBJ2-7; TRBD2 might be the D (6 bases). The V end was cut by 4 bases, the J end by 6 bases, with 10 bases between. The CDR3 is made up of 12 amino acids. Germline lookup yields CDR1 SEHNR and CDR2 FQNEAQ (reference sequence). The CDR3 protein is CASSSEGFEQYF. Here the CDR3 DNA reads TGTGCCAGCAGCTCGGAGGGGTTCGAGCAGTACTTC.

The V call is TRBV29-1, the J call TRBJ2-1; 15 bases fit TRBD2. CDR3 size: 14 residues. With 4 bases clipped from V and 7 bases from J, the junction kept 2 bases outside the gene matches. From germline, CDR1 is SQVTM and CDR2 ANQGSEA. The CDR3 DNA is TGCAGCGTTGGAGGACTAGCGGGAGGGAATGAGCAGTTCTTC. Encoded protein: CSVGGLAGGNEQFF.

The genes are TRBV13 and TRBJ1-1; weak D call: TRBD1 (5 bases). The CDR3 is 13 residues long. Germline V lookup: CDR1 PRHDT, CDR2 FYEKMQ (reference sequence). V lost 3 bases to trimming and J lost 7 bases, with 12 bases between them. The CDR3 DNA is TGTGCCAGCAGCTTGGGGCCGGAAGGTGAAGCTTTCTTT. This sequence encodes CASSLGPEGEAFF.

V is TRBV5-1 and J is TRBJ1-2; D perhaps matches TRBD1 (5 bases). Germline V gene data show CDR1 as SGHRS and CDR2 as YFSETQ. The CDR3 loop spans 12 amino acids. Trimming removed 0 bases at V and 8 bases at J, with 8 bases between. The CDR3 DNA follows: TGCGCCAGCAGCTTGGGGCAGGGAGGCTACACCTTC. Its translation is CASSLGQGGYTF.

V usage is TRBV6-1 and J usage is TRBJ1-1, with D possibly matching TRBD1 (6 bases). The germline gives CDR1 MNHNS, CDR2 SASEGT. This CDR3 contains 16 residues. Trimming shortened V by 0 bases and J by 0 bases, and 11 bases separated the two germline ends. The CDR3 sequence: CASSEAWTEVNTEAFF. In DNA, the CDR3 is TGTGCCAGCAGTGAAGCGTGGACAGAAGTGAACACTGAAGCTTTCTTT.

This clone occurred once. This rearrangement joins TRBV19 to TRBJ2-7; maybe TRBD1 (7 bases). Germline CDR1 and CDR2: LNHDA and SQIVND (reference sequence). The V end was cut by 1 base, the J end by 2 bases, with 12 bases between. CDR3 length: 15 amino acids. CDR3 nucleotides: TGTGCCAGTAGTATAGCGGTCAGGGGGGCCTACGAGCAGTACTTC. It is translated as CASSIAVRGAYEQYF.

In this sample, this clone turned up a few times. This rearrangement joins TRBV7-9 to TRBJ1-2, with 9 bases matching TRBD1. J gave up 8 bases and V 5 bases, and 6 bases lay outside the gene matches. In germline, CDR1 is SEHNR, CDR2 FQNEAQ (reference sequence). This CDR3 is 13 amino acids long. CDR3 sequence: CASSPKTGGGYTF. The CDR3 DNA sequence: TGTGCCAGCAGCCCTAAGACAGGGGGAGGCTACACCTTC.

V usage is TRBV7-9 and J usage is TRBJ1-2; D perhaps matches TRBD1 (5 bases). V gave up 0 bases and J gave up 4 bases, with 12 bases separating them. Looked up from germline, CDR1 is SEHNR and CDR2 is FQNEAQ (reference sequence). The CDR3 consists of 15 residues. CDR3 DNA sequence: TGTGCCAGCAGCTTAGCCCCGATAAGGGGCTATGGCTACACCTTC. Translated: CASSLAPIRGYGYTF.

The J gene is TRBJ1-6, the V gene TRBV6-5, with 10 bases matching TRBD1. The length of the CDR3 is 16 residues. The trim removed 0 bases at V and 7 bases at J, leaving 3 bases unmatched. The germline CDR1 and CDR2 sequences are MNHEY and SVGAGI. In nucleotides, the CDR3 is TGTGCCAGCAGTTACTCGACAGGGGGCTTGAATTCACCCCTCCACTTT. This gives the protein CASSYSTGGLNSPLHF.

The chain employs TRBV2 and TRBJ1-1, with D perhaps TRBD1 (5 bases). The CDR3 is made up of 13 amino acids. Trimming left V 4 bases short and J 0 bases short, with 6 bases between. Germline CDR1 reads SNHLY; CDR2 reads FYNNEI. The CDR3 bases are TGTGCCAGCAGTGGACAGATGAACACTGAAGCTTTCTTT. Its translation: CASSGQMNTEAFF.

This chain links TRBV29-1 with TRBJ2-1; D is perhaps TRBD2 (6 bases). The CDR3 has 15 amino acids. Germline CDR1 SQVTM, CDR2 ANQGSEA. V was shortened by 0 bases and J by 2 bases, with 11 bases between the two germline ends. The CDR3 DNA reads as TGCAGCGTTGAAGAGGCGGGACCCCCCTACAATGAGCAGTTCTTC. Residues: CSVEEAGPPYNEQFF.

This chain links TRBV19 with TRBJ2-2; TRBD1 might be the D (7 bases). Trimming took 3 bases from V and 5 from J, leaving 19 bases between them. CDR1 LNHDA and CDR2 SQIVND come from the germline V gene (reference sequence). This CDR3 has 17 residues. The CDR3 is CASSIRTPGGRTGELFF. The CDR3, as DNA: TGTGCCAGTAGTATTAGAACCCCAGGGGGGCGGACCGGGGAGCTGTTTTTT.

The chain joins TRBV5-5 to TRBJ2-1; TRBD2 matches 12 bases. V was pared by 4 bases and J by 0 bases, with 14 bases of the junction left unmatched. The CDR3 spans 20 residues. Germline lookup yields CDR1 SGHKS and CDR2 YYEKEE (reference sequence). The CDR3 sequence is CASSLRPGLAGLSSYNEQFF. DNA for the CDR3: TGTGCCAGCAGCCTCCGGCCGGGACTAGCGGGCCTCAGCTCCTACAATGAGCAGTTCTTC.

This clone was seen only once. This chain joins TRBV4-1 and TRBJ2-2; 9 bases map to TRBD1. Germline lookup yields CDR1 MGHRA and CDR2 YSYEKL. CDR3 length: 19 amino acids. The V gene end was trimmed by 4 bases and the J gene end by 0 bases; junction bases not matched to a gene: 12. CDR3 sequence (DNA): TGCGCCAGCAGCCCCCGGGGGACAGGGTTCGACTCGAACACCGGGGAGCTGTTTTTT. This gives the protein CASSPRGTGFDSNTGELFF.

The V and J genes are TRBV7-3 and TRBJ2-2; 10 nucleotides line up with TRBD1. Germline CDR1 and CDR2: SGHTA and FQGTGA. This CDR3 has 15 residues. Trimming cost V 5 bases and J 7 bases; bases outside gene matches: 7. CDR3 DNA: TGTGCCAGCAGCAGACAGGGGGCGGTGGTCGGGGAGCTGTTTTTT. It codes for CASSRQGAVVGELFF.

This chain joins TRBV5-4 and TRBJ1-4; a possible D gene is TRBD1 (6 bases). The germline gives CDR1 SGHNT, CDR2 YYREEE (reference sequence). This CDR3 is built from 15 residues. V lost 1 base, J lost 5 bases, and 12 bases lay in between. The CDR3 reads CASSLSKGGNEKLFF. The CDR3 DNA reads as TGTGCCAGCAGCTTGTCTAAGGGGGGGAATGAAAAACTGTTTTTT.

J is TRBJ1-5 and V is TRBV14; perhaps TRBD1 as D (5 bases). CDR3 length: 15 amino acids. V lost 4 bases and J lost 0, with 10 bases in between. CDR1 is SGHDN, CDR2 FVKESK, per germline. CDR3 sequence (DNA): TGTGCCAGCAGCCCCATCAGGGATAGCAATCAGCCCCAGCATTTT. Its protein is CASSPIRDSNQPQHF. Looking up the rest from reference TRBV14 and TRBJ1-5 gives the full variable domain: EAGVTQFPSHSVIEKGQTVTLRCDPISGHDNLYWYRRVMGKEIKFLLHFVKESKQDESGMPNNRFLAERTGGTYSTLKVQPAELEDSGVYFCASSPIRDSNQPQHFGDGTRLSIL.

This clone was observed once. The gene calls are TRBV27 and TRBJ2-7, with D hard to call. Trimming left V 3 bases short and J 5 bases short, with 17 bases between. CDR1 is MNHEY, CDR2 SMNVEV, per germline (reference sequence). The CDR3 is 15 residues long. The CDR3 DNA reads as TGTGCCAGCAGTTTCAACGGTGGGCTAAGTAACGAGCAGTACTTC. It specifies CASSFNGGLSNEQYF.

The CDR3 region has the DNA TGTGCCAGCAGCCCCCAGGGGTCTGGCACCGGGGAGCTGTTTTTT. Translated, it gives CASSPQGSGTGELFF. The gene calls are TRBV9 and TRBJ2-2, with a possible D match to TRBD1 (6 bases). Germline CDR1 and CDR2: SGDLS and YYNGEE. The V and J ends lost 4 bases and 4 bases respectively, with 14 bases between them. The CDR3 contains 15 residues.

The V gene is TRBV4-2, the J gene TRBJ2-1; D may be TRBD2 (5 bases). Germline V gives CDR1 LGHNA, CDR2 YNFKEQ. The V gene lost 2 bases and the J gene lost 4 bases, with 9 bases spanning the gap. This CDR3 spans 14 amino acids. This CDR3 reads CASSQSTGYNEQFF. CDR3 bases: TGTGCCAGCAGCCAATCCACGGGGTACAATGAGCAGTTCTTC.

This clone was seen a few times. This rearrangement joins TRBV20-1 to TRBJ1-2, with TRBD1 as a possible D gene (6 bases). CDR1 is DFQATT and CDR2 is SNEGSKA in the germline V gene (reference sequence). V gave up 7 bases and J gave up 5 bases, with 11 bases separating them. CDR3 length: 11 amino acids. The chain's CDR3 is CSVTGSYGYTF. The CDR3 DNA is TGCAGTGTCACAGGGTCTTATGGCTACACCTTC.

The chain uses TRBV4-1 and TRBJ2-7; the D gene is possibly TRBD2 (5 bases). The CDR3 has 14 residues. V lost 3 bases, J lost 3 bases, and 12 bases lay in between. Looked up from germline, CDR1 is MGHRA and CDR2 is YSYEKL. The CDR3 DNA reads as TGCGCCAGCAGCCACGGAGCGGACTTCTACGAGCAGTACTTC. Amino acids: CASSHGADFYEQYF.

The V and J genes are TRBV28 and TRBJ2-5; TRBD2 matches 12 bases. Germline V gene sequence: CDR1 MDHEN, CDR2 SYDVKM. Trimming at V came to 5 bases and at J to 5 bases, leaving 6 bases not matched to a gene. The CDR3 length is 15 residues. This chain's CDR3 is CASSPVLAGGETQYF. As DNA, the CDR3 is TGTGCCAGCAGTCCCGTGCTAGCGGGAGGGGAGACCCAGTACTTC.

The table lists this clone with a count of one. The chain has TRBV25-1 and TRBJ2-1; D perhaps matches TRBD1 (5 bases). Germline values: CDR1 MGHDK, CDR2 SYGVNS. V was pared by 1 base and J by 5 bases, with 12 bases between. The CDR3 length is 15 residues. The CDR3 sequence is CASSESGRPHNEQFF. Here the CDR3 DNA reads TGTGCCAGCAGTGAATCAGGGCGGCCCCACAATGAGCAGTTCTTC.

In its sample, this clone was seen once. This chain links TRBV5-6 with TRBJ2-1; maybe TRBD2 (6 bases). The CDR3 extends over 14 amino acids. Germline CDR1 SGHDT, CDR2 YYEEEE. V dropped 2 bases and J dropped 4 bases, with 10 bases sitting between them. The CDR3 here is CASSFGGEYNEQFF. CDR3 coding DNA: TGTGCCAGCAGCTTCGGCGGGGAGTACAATGAGCAGTTCTTC.

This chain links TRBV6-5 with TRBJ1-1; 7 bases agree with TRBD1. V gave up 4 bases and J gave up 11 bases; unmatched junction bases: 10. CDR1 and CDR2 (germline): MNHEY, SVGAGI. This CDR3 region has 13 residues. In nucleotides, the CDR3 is TGTGCCAGCAGTTCCCAGGGTGCCAGGGGGGCTTTCTTT. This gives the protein CASSSQGARGAFF.